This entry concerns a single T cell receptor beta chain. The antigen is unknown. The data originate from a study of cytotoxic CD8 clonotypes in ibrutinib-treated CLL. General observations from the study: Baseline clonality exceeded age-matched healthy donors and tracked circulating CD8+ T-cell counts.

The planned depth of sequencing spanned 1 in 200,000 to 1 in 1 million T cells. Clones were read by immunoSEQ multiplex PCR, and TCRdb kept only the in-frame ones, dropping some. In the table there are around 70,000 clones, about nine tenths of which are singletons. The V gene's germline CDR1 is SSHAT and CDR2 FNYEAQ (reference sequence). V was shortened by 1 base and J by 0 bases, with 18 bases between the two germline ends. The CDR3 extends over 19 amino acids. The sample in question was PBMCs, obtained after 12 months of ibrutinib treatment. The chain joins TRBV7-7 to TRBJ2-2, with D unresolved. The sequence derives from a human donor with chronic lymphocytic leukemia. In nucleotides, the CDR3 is TGTGCCAGCAGCTTAGGTCGCAGTTCAGACAACCCGAACACCGGGGAGCTGTTTTTT. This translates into CASSLGRSSDNPNTGELFF.